This TCR beta chain was captured by sequencing in a study of control samples from healthy donors and cancer patients. Method: immunoSEQ multiplex PCR; TCRdb's copy keeps in-frame clones and lacks some. The sample holds around 140,000 clones, roughly 90% seen once. CDR1 is SGHTA, CDR2 FQGNSA, per germline. With V trimmed by 5 bases and J by 13 bases, 9 bases remained unmatched. The CDR3 consists of 12 residues. Material: blood. This rearrangement joins TRBV7-2 to TRBJ2-7, with TRBD2 matching 9 bases. The TCR comes from a woman aged 45-65 years in good health. The CDR3 loop reads CASSREVAGVYF. DNA for the CDR3: TGTGCCAGCAGCCGGGAGGTAGCGGGGGTTTACTTC.